The T cell receptor (beta chain) described here comes from a study of blood T cell repertoires in COVID-19. Overall study context: Samples came from the United States, Italy and Spain, spanning acute and convalescent COVID-19. Sample material is recorded as cDNA or gDNA derived from T cells, B-cell-depleted T cells, or PBMCs.

This CDR3 comprises 15 residues. Germline loops: CDR1 LGHDT, CDR2 YNNKEL (reference sequence). The V gene end was trimmed by 3 bases and the J gene end by 5 bases; junction bases not matched to a gene: 5. Original data processing: Estimation of nucleated cell counts relied on the amplification of reference gene primers. Only in-frame clones appear in the TCRdb table, and some are missing; sequencing was by immunoSEQ multiplex PCR. V, J and clone size reflect that table, while D and trimming were determined from the DNA. Among about 150,000 clones listed, 80% to 90% were seen once. The TCR originated in a woman in her 50s with active or convalescent COVID-19. The rearrangement uses TRBV3-1 (or the pseudogene TRBV3-2) and TRBJ2-2, with 8 bases identical to TRBD1. The sequenced sample was peripheral blood. In DNA, the CDR3 is TGTGCCAGCAGCCAGGGACAGGCGAGGACCGGGGAGCTGTTTTTT. Protein: CASSQGQARTGELFF.